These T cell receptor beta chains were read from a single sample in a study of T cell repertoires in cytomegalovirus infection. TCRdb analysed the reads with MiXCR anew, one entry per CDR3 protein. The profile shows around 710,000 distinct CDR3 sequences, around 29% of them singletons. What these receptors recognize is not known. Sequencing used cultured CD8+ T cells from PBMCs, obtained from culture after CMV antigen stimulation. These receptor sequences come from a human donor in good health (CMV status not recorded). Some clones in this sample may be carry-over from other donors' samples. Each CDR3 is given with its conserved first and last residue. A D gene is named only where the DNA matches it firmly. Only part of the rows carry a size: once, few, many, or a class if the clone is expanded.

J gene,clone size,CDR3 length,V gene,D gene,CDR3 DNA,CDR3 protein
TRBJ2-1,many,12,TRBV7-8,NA,TGTGCCAGCAGCTTAGCGAGCTATGAGCAGTTCTTC,CASSLASYEQFF
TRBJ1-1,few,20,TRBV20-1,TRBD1,TGCAGTGCTAGACCCACCCTTCGAGGCTCAGGGGGGACTGAAAGCACTGAAGCTTTCTTT,CSARPTLRGSGGTESTEAFF
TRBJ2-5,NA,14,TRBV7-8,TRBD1,TGTGCCAGCAGCTTCATACAGGGGTGGGAGACCAAGTACTTC,CASSFIQGWETKYF
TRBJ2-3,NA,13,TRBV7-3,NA,TGTGCCAGCAGCCCCCCCGATAGGGGTACGCAGTATTTT,CASSPPDRGTQYF
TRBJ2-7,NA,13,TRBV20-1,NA,TGCAGTGCTAGAGATCGGCACTCCTACGAGCAGTACTTC,CSARDRHSYEQYF
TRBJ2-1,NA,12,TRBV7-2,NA,TGTGCCAGCAGCCCTGAGTTCCATGAGCAGTTCTTC,CASSPEFHEQFF
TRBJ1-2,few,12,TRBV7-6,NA,TGTGCCAGCAGCGGGGGACTTCATGGCTACACCTTC,CASSGGLHGYTF
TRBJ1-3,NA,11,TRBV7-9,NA,TGTGCCAGCACCCTGTTGGACACCATATATTTT,CASTLLDTIYF
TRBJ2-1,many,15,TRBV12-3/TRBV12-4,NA,TGTGCCAGCACCTCACTAGGGGGGCGGGCCAATGAGCAGTTCTTC,CASTSLGGRANEQFF
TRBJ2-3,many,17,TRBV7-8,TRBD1,TGTGCCAGCAGCTCCCCGGGACAGGGGGCGGTTTCGGATACGCAGTATTTT,CASSSPGQGAVSDTQYF
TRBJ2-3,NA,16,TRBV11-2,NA,TGTGCCAGCAGCCAAAAATTTCAGGGGGGCCCAGATACGCAGTATTTT,CASSQKFQGGPDTQYF
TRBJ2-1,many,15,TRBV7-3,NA,TGTGCCAGCAGCCCCGAAGGGCGCCACTACAATGAGCAGTTCTTC,CASSPEGRHYNEQFF
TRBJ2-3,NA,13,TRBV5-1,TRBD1,TGCGCCAGCGGGGACAGGTCCACAGATACGCAGTATTTT,CASGDRSTDTQYF
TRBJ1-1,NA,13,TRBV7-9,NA,TGTGCCAGCAGCTTAGGAGCCACCACTGAAGCTTTCTTT,CASSLGATTEAFF
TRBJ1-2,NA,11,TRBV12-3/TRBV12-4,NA,TGTGCCAGCAGTCTAGGGGGGTTGTGGGACTTC,CASSLGGLWDF
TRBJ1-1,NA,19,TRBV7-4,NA,TGTGCCAGCAGCTTAGAGCGGGTAAAGGGTCTCGGAGTGAACACTGAAGCTTTCTTT,CASSLERVKGLGVNTEAFF
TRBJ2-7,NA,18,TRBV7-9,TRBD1,TGTGCCAGCAGCTGGATTGGACAGGGGCCCCTTGTTACCTACGAGCAGTACTTC,CASSWIGQGPLVTYEQYF
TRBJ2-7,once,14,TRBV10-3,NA,TGTGCCATCAGTGAGCCGGAGGCAGGGTACGAGCAGTACTTC,CAISEPEAGYEQYF
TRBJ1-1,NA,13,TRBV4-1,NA,TGCGCCAGCAGCCAGGAACCTAACACTGAAGCTTTCTTT,CASSQEPNTEAFF